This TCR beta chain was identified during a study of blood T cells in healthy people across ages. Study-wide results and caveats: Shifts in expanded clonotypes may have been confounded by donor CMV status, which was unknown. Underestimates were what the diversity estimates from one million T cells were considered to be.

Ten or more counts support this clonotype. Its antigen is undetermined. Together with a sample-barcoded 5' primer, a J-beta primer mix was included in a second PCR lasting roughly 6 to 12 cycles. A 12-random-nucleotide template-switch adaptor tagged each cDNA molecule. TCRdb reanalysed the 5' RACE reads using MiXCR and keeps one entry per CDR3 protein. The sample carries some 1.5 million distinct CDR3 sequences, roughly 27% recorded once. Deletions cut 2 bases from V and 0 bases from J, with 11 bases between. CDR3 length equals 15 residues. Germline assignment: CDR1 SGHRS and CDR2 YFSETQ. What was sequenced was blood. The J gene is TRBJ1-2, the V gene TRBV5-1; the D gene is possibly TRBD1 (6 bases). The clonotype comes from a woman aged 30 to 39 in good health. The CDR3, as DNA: TGCGCCAGCAGCTTCGGGGACACTGCTAACTATGGCTACACCTTC. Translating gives CASSFGDTANYGYTF.